The 27 T cell receptor beta chains reported below all come from one sample, sequenced in a study of CD8+CD57+ T cells in acquired aplastic anemia. Template material for TCR beta VDJ and CDR3 profiling consisted of genomic DNA. TCRdb reprocessed the reads with MiXCR, giving one entry per CDR3 protein. In the table there are roughly 81,000 distinct CDR3 sequences, approximately 46% of which are singletons. The sequenced material came from sorted CD4+, CD8+, or CD8+CD57+ T cells (not recorded which) from PBMCs. The source of these receptors is a human donor in good health, serving as a control.

The CDR3 region has the DNA TGTGCCAGCAGGGTAACAGGGGGCGATAGGTATGGCTACACCTTC. This gives the protein CASRVTGGDRYGYTF. The chain carries TRBV28 and TRBJ1-2; 9 bases map to TRBD1. This CDR3 comprises 15 residues. Losses at the gene ends were 6 bases for V and 5 bases for J; bases not matched to a gene: 10. The germline V gene has CDR1 MDHEN and CDR2 SYDVKM.

This clonotype was seen more than once but under ten times. Possible read error: a much larger clone is one base away. The conserved phenylalanine or tryptophan is not found at the CDR3 terminus, so this likely reflects a read error. The J gene is TRBJ1-6, the V gene TRBV5-5, with D perhaps TRBD1 (5 bases). V dropped 4 bases and J dropped 10 bases, with 18 bases sitting between them. The CDR3 covers 15 residues. The V gene's germline CDR1 is SGHKS and CDR2 YYEKEE (reference sequence). Here the CDR3 reads CASSASGTSGSPLHL. DNA for the CDR3: TGTGCCAGCAGCGCCTCCGGGACCTCGGGGTCACCCCTCCACCTT.

The chain is built from TRBV7-8 and TRBJ2-1, with a possible D match to TRBD1 (6 bases). The CDR3 contains 16 residues. V lost 5 bases and J lost 2, with 16 bases in between. Germline V gene lookup returns CDR1 SGHVS and CDR2 FQNEAQ. The CDR3 sequence: CASSPVRDNPYNEQFF. DNA of the CDR3: TGTGCCAGCAGCCCCGTCCGGGACAACCCCTACAATGAGCAGTTCTTC.

The CDR3 sequence: CSVLTGRDSTDTQYF. The DNA for the CDR3 is TGCAGCGTGTTGACAGGGAGGGATAGCACAGATACGCAGTATTTT. The chain uses TRBV29-1 and TRBJ2-3, with D perhaps TRBD1 or TRBD2 (7 bases each). V was clipped by 6 bases and J by 0 bases, with 16 bases between them. In germline, CDR1 is SQVTM, CDR2 ANQGSEA. This CDR3 has 15 amino acids.

This clonotype was seen ten or more times. This sequence joins TRBV2 and TRBJ2-5, with 11 bases identical to TRBD2. The CDR3 has 15 amino acids. J gave up 4 bases and V 4 bases, and 5 bases lay outside the gene matches. The germline V gene encodes CDR1 SNHLY and CDR2 FYNNEI. The CDR3 nucleotides read TGTGCCAGCAGTGGTCGACTAGCGGGGCTAGAGACCCAGTACTTC. Amino acids: CASSGRLAGLETQYF. Based on the CDR3 plus reference TRBV2 and TRBJ2-5, the full variable domain is EPEVTQTPSHQVTQMGQEVILRCVPISNHLYFYWYRQILGQKVEFLVSFYNNEISEKSEIFDDQFSVERPDGSNFTLKIRSTKLEDSAMYFCASSGRLAGLETQYFGPGTRLLVL.

V gene TRBV25-1 combines with J gene TRBJ2-3, with D uncertain. The CDR3 spans 13 residues. V shed 11 bases and J shed 0 bases, with 12 bases lying between them. CDR1 is MGHDK and CDR2 is SYGVNS in the germline V gene. CDR3: CASNEISTDTQYF. The CDR3 region has the DNA TGTGCCTCCAATGAAATAAGCACAGATACGCAGTATTTT.

In its sample, this clonotype was seen many times. This sequence joins TRBV29-1 and TRBJ2-1; 8 positions match TRBD1. The CDR3 runs to 14 residues. Trimming cost V 3 bases and J 4 bases; bases outside gene matches: 5. Per germline, CDR1 SQVTM and CDR2 ANQGSEA. The DNA of the CDR3 is TGCAGCGTTGATGGAGGACAGGGTTACAATGAGCAGTTCTTC. Amino acid sequence: CSVDGGQGYNEQFF.

This clonotype was seen at least ten times. The chain couples TRBV24-1 to TRBJ1-4; TRBD1 agrees at 7 bases. The CDR3 runs to 13 residues. Germline-derived CDR1 and CDR2 are KGHDR and SFDVKD. The ends lost 7 bases at V and 6 bases at J; junction bases unmatched: 4. Written as DNA, the CDR3 is TGTGCCACCAGCCAAGGGACAGATGAAAAACTGTTTTTT. As protein: CATSQGTDEKLFF.

Turning to this clonotype: A much larger clone lies a single base off, so this may be a read error. This chain links TRBV12-3 or TRBV12-4 with TRBJ1-2, with a possible D match to TRBD1 (6 bases). CDR3 length: 11 amino acids. Trimming took 8 bases from V and 6 from J, leaving 10 bases between them. The CDR3 coding sequence is TGTGCCAGCGGCTACAGGGATGGCTACACCTTC. Translation: CASGYRDGYTF.

As regards this clonotype: The DNA is left out, because the CDR3 cannot be placed on it with certainty; the CDR3 is given as TCRdb lists it. The V gene is TRBV28, the J gene TRBJ1-2; TRBD1, the table's D call, lacks a check against the DNA. The CDR3 is 14 residues long, counting both termini. Germline CDR1 and CDR2: MDHEN and SYDVKM. The CDR3 loop is CASSFGAGAYGYTF.

This clonotype was counted at least ten times. The V and J genes are TRBV7-8 and TRBJ1-1; D remains ambiguous. Germline-derived CDR1 and CDR2 are SGHVS and FQNEAQ. This CDR3 spans 14 amino acids. V gave up 5 bases and J gave up 4 bases, with 14 bases separating them. In nucleotides, the CDR3 is TGTGCCAGCAGCCCTAGAATAGGCTTCACTGAAGCTTTCTTT. Its translation is CASSPRIGFTEAFF.

The chain joins TRBV4-1 to TRBJ2-5; 9 bases fit TRBD1. Losses at the gene ends were 0 bases for V and 7 bases for J; bases not matched to a gene: 9. The CDR3 spans 16 residues. CDR1 and CDR2 (germline): MGHRA, YSYEKL. CDR3 in DNA: TGCGCCAGCAGCCAAGATCCAGGGACAGGGTCGAGGACCCAGTACTTC. Translating it yields CASSQDPGTGSRTQYF.

The table lists this clonotype with a count of one. Mismatch with germline at one junction end may stem from a read error. The DNA for the CDR3 is TGTGCCACCAGTGATCGGGGAAGCTCCTACGAGCAGTACTTC. This codes for CATSDRGSSYEQYF. The gene calls are TRBV25-1 and TRBJ2-7, with a weak D call TRBD2 (5 bases). Germline V gives CDR1 MGHDK, CDR2 SYGVNS. This CDR3 has 14 amino acids.

This clonotype was seen once. This rearrangement joins TRBV4-1 to TRBJ1-4; a weak D match, TRBD1 (6 bases). CDR3 length: 15 residues. V dropped 0 bases and J dropped 9 bases, with 14 bases sitting between them. Germline assignment: CDR1 MGHRA and CDR2 YSYEKL. CDR3 residues: CASSQDTGAGKKLFF. The CDR3 bases are TGCGCCAGCAGCCAAGATACGGGGGCAGGTAAAAAACTGTTTTTT.

The chain combines TRBV9 with TRBJ2-7; no firm D call. The CDR3 contains 15 residues. Germline lookup yields CDR1 SGDLS and CDR2 YYNGEE. Trimming left V 2 bases short and J 0 bases short, with 12 bases between. DNA of the CDR3: TGTGCCAGCAGCGTTGAAGATGACTTCTCCTACGAGCAGTACTTC. Translating it yields CASSVEDDFSYEQYF.

This clonotype was picked up many times. The J gene is TRBJ2-5, the V gene TRBV29-1, with a possible D match to TRBD1 (6 bases). The V gene lost 6 bases and the J gene lost 5 bases, with 13 bases spanning the gap. The CDR3 contains 12 residues. Germline V gene data show CDR1 as SQVTM and CDR2 as ANQGSEA. The CDR3 nucleotides are TGCAGCGTGGTACAGGGTAACGAGACCCAGTACTTC. It codes for CSVVQGNETQYF.

The rearrangement joins TRBV6-4 to TRBJ1-6; D perhaps matches TRBD1 (6 bases). The CDR3 extends over 13 amino acids. V dropped 2 bases and J dropped 7 bases, with 6 bases sitting between them. Germline V gene lookup returns CDR1 MRHNA and CDR2 SNTAGT. Written as DNA, the CDR3 is TGTGCCAGCAGTGACGGGACAAATTCACCCCTCCACTTT. Its protein product is CASSDGTNSPLHF.

The rearrangement joins TRBV2 to TRBJ2-1; D gene unclear. The germline gives CDR1 SNHLY, CDR2 FYNNEI. Trimming stripped 7 bases from V and 9 bases from J, with 16 bases between. The CDR3 is 13 residues long. The CDR3 region is CASIKADWSEQFF. Written as DNA, the CDR3 is TGTGCCAGCATTAAGGCCGATTGGAGTGAGCAGTTCTTC.

The chain employs TRBV15 and TRBJ2-5; D possibly corresponds to TRBD1 (5 bases). Judging by the DNA end, TRBJ2-7 fits better; the J call may be wrong. The CDR3 is made up of 14 amino acids. Germline V gene sequence: CDR1 LNHNV, CDR2 YYDKDF (reference sequence). CDR3 residues: CATSRAAGNYEQYF. In DNA, the CDR3 is TGTGCCACCAGCAGAGCGGCAGGGAACTACGAGCAGTACTTC.

In this sample, this clonotype turned up a few times. This chain uses TRBV25-1 with TRBJ2-3; maybe TRBD2 (5 bases). From germline, CDR1 is MGHDK and CDR2 SYGVNS. The CDR3 totals 15 residues. Trimming cost V 5 bases and J 2 bases, with 14 bases left between them. In DNA, the CDR3 is TGTGCCAGCAGTTACTCTCGGGGTAACACAGATACGCAGTATTTT. It encodes CASSYSRGNTDTQYF.

This clonotype was seen at least ten times. The V and J genes are TRBV2 and TRBJ1-6; D is unclear. In germline, CDR1 is SNHLY, CDR2 FYNNEI. CDR3 size: 12 residues. V lost 4 bases to trimming and J lost 7 bases, with 5 bases between them. The CDR3 bases are TGTGCCAGCAGTGCCGGGAATTCACCCCTCCACTTT. Its protein is CASSAGNSPLHF.

There are many counts of this clonotype. The chain has TRBV12-3 or TRBV12-4 and TRBJ1-5, with a weak D call TRBD1 (6 bases). The CDR3 runs to 13 residues. V lost 7 bases and J 6 bases, leaving 13 bases between the germline ends. In DNA form, the CDR3 reads TGTGCCAGCACCGGGGGGGGCCGTCAGCCCCAGCATTTT. It translates to CASTGGGRQPQHF.

The genes are TRBV29-1 and TRBJ2-1; 9 bases are a match to TRBD1. The CDR3 has 15 residues. From germline, CDR1 is SQVTM and CDR2 ANQGSEA. The J segment lost 2 bases and the V segment lost 2 bases, leaving 4 bases of the junction unmatched. The CDR3 nucleotides are TGCAGCGTTGAATCGAGGGACAGGGCCTACAATGAGCAGTTCTTC. Amino acids: CSVESRDRAYNEQFF.

The chain employs TRBV27 and TRBJ2-2, with no clear D. The V end was cut by 5 bases, the J end by 1 base, with 5 bases between. Germline assignment: CDR1 MNHEY and CDR2 SMNVEV (reference sequence). The CDR3 totals 13 residues. Here the CDR3 reads CASSPMNTGELFF. DNA for the CDR3: TGTGCCAGCAGTCCCATGAACACCGGGGAGCTGTTTTTT.

This clonotype was seen repeatedly, ten times or more. The chain uses TRBV11-3 and TRBJ2-7; the D call may be TRBD1 or TRBD2 (5 bases each). The ends were cut back, 2 bases at V and 7 bases at J, with 15 bases in the middle. From germline, CDR1 is SGHNT and CDR2 YENEEA. The CDR3 contains 14 residues. CDR3 DNA sequence: TGTGCCAGCAGCTTACGACGCGATGGGGGAGAGCAGTACTTC. This codes for CASSLRRDGGEQYF.

J is TRBJ2-1 and V is TRBV18; D is unresolved. CDR1 and CDR2 from the germline V gene are KGHSH and LQKENI. This CDR3 spans 13 amino acids. V was clipped by 2 bases and J by 2 bases, with 4 bases between them. The CDR3 loop reads CASSPFPYNEQFF. In DNA, the CDR3 is TGTGCCAGCTCACCATTTCCCTACAATGAGCAGTTCTTC.

This chain uses TRBV6-1 with TRBJ2-3; 8 nucleotides match TRBD2. CDR1 MNHNS and CDR2 SASEGT come from the germline V gene. This CDR3 has 16 residues. Trimming removed 2 bases from V and 1 base from J; junction bases left unmatched: 5. As DNA, the CDR3 is TGTGCCAGCAGTGAATTGGGTAGCGGGGGCACAGATACGCAGTATTTT. The encoded protein is CASSELGSGGTDTQYF.